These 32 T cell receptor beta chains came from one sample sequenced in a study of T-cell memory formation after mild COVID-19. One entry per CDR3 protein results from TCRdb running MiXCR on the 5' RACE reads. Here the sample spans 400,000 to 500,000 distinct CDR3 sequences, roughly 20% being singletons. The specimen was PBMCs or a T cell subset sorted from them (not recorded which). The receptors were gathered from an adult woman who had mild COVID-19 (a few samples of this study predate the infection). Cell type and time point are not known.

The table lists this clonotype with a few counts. As DNA, the CDR3 is TGTGCCAGCAGTTACGAGGGACAGGGAAACTCACCCCTCCACTTT. Protein sequence: CASSYEGQGNSPLHF. This chain joins TRBV6-5 and TRBJ1-6; 9 nucleotides match TRBD1. Germline assignment: CDR1 MNHEY and CDR2 SVGAGI. CDR3 length equals 15 residues. J was trimmed by 10 bases and V by 2 bases; bases with no gene match: 6.

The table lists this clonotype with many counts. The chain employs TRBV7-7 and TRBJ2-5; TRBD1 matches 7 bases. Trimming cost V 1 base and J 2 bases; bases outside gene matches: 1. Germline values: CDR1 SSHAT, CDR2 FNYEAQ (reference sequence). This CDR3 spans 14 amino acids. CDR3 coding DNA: TGTGCCAGCAGCTTAGGGGGACAGCAAGAGACCCAGTACTTC. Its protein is CASSLGGQQETQYF.

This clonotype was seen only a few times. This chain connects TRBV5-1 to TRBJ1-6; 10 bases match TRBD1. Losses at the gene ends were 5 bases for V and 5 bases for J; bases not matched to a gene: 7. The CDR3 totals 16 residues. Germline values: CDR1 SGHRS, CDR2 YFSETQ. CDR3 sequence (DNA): TGCGCCAGCAGTCACGGGACAGGGGAGGATAATTCACCCCTCCACTTT. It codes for CASSHGTGEDNSPLHF. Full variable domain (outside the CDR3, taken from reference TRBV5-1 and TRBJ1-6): KAGVTQTPRYLIKTRGQQVTLSCSPISGHRSVSWYQQTPGQGLQFLFEYFSETQRNKGNFPGRFSGRQFSNSRSEMNVSTLELGDSALYLCASSHGTGEDNSPLHFGNGTRLTVT.

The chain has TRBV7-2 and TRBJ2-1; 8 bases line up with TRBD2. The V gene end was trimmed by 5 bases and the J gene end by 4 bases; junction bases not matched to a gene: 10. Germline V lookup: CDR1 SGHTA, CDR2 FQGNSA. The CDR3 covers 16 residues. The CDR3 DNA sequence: TGTGCCAGCAGCCGAGGACTAGCAGAGAATTACAATGAGCAGTTCTTC. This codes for CASSRGLAENYNEQFF.

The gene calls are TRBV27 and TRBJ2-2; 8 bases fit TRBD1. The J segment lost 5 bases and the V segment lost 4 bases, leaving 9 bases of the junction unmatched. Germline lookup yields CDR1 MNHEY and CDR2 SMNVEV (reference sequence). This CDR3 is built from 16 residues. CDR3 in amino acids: CASSSPRGRRTGELFF. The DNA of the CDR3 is TGTGCCAGCAGTTCACCCAGGGGGCGACGGACCGGGGAGCTGTTTTTT.

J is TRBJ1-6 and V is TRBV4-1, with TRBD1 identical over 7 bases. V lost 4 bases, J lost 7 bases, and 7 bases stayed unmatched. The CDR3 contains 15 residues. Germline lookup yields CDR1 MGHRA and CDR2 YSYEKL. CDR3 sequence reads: CASSRGQAENSPLHF. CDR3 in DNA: TGCGCCAGCAGCCGAGGACAGGCAGAGAATTCACCCCTCCACTTT.

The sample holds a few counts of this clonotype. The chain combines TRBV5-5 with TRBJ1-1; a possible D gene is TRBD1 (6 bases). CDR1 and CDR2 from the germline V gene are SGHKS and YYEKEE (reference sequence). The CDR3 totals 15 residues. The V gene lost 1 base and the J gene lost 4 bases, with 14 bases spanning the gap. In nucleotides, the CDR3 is TGTGCCAGCAGCTTGTTTACAGGGAGATTCACTGAAGCTTTCTTT. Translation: CASSLFTGRFTEAFF.

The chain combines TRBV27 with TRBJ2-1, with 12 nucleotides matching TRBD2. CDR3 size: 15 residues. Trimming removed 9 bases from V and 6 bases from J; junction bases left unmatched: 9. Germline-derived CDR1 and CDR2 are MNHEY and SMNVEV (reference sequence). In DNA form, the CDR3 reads TGTGCCAGTACCGAGGGACTAGCGGGTGCCAATGAGCAGTTCTTC. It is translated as CASTEGLAGANEQFF.

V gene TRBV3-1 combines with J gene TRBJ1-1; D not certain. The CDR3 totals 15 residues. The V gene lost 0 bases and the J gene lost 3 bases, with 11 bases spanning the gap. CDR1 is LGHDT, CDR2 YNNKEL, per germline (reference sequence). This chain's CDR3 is CASSQDRGGDTEAFF. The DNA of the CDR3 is TGTGCCAGCAGCCAAGATCGGGGTGGCGACACTGAAGCTTTCTTT.

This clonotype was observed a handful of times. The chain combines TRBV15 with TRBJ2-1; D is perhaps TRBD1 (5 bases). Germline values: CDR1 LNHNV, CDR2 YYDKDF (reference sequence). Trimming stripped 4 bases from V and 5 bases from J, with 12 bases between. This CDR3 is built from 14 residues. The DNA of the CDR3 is TGTGCCACCAGCAAGCAGGGCGTAGACAATGAGCAGTTCTTC. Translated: CATSKQGVDNEQFF.

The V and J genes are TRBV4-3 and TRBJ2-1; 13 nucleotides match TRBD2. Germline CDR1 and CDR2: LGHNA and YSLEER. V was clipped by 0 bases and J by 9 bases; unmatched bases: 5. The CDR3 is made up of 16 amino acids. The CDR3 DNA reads TGCGCCAGCAGCCAAGAACTAGCGGGAGGGCCCTCTGAGCAGTTCTTC. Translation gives CASSQELAGGPSEQFF.

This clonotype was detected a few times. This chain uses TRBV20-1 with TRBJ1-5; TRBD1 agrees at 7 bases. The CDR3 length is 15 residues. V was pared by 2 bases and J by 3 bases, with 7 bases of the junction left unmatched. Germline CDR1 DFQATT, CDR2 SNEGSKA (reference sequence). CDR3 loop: CSARKGQTPNQPQHF. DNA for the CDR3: TGCAGTGCTAGAAAGGGACAGACACCCAATCAGCCCCAGCATTTT.

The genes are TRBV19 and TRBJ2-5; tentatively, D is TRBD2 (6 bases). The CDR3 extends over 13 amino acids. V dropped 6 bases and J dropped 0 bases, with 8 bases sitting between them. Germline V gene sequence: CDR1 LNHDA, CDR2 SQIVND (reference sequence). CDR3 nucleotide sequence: TGTGCCAGTAGCGCTAGCGACCAAGAGACCCAGTACTTC. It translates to CASSASDQETQYF.

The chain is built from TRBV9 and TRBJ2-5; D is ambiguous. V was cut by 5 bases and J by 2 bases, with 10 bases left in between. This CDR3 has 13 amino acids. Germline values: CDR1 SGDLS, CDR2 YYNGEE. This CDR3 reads CASRGIIQETQYF. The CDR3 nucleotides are TGTGCCAGCAGAGGGATCATTCAAGAGACCCAGTACTTC.

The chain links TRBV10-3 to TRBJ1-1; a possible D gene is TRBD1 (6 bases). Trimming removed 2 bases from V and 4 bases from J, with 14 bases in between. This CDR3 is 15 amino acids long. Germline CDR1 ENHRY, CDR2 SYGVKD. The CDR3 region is CAISEPGRRGTEAFF. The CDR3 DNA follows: TGTGCCATCAGTGAGCCTGGCCGCAGGGGCACTGAAGCTTTCTTT.

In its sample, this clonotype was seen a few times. The CDR3 coding sequence is TGCAGTGCTGGGACTAGGGTAGGCTACGAGCAGTACTTC. It is translated as CSAGTRVGYEQYF. The rearrangement links TRBV20-1 to TRBJ2-7, with 8 bases matching TRBD2. The CDR3 contains 13 residues. The germline V gene encodes CDR1 DFQATT and CDR2 SNEGSKA (reference sequence). V trimming: 5 bases; J trimming: 3 bases; junction bases outside the gene matches: 6.

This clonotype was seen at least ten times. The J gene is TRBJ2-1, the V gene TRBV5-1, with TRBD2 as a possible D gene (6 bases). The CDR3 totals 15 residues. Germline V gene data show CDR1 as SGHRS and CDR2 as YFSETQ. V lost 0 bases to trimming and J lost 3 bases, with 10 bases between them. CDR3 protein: CASSLAGTDYNEQFF. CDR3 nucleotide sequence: TGCGCCAGCAGCTTGGCCGGGACTGACTACAATGAGCAGTTCTTC.

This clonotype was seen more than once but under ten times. Here the CDR3 DNA reads TGTGCCAGCAGCGTAAGGACTAGCGGGCTCAATGAGCAGTTCTTC. Its protein is CASSVRTSGLNEQFF. The chain uses TRBV9 and TRBJ2-1; 11 nucleotides line up with TRBD2. This CDR3 comprises 15 residues. The germline gives CDR1 SGDLS, CDR2 YYNGEE. V lost 1 base to trimming and J lost 6 bases; unmatched junction nucleotides: 3.

CDR3 bases: TGTGCCAGCTCACCACCTAGCATCCCGGGCAATGAGCAGTTCTTC. Its translation is CASSPPSIPGNEQFF. The chain combines TRBV18 with TRBJ2-1; D not certain. Trimming took off 0 bases at V and 6 bases at J, with 12 bases between the two ends. Germline loops: CDR1 KGHSH, CDR2 LQKENI. The CDR3 contains 15 residues.

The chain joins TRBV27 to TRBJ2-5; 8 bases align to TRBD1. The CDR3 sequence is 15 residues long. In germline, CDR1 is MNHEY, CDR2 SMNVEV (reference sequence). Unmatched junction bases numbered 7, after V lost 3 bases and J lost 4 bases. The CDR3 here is CASSFAGGESETQYF. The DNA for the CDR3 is TGTGCCAGCAGTTTCGCAGGGGGCGAGTCAGAGACCCAGTACTTC.

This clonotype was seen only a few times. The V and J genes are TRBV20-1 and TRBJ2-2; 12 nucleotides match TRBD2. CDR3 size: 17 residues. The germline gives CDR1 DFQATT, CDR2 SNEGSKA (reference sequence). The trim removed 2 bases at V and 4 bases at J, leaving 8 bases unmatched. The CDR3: CSARNRLTSGSTGELFF. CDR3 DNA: TGCAGTGCTAGAAACCGACTGACTAGCGGGAGCACCGGGGAGCTGTTTTTT.

The CDR3 loop reads CASSEAMQNYGYTF. Written as DNA, the CDR3 is TGTGCCAGCAGTGAAGCGATGCAGAACTATGGCTACACCTTC. The V gene is TRBV2, the J gene TRBJ1-2; D ambiguous. V was clipped by 0 bases and J by 2 bases, with 7 bases between them. Germline assignment: CDR1 SNHLY and CDR2 FYNNEI. The CDR3 is 14 amino acids. Full variable domain (remainder filled in from reference TRBV2 and TRBJ1-2): EPEVTQTPSHQVTQMGQEVILRCVPISNHLYFYWYRQILGQKVEFLVSFYNNEISEKSEIFDDQFSVERPDGSNFTLKIRSTKLEDSAMYFCASSEAMQNYGYTFGSGTRLTVV.

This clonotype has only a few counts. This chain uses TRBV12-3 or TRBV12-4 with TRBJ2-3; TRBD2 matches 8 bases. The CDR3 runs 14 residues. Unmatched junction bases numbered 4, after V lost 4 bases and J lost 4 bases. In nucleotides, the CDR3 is TGTGCCAGCAGTTCGGGACTAGGTCCAGATACGCAGTATTTT. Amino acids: CASSSGLGPDTQYF.

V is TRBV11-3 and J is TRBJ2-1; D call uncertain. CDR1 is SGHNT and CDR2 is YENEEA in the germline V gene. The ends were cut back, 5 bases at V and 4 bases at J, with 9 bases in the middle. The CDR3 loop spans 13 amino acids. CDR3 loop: CASSPRNYNEQFF. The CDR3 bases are TGTGCCAGCAGCCCGCGGAATTACAATGAGCAGTTCTTC.

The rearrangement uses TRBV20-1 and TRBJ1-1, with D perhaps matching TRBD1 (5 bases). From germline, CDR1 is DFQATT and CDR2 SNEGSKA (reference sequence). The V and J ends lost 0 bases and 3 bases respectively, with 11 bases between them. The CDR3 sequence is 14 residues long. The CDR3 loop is CSARDARGYTEAFF. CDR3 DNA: TGCAGTGCTAGAGATGCTCGGGGGTACACTGAAGCTTTCTTT.

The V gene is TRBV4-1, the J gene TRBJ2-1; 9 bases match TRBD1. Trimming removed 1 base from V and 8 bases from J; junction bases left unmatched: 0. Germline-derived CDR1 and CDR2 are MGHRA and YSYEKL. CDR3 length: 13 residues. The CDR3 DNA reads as TGCGCCAGCAGCCAAGGGGACAGGGATGAGCAGTTCTTC. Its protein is CASSQGDRDEQFF.

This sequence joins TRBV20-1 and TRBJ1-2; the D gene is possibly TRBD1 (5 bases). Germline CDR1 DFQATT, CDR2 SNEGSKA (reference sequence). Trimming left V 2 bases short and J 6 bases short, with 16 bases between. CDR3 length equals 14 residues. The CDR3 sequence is CSARSLGRDDGYTF. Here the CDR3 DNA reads TGCAGTGCTAGATCCCTTGGCCGGGACGATGGCTACACCTTC.

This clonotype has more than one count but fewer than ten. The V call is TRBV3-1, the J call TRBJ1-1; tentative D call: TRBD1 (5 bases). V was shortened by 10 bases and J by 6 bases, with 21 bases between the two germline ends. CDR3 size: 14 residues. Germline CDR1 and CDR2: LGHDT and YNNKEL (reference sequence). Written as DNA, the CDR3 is TGTGCCACCGCTGACCCCGGGACGGGGGCTGAAGCTTTCTTT. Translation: CATADPGTGAEAFF.

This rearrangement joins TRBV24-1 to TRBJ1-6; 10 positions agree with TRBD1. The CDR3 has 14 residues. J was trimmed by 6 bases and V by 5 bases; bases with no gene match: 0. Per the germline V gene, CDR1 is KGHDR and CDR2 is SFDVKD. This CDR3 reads CATSGQGANSPLHF. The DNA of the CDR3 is TGTGCCACCAGTGGACAGGGGGCTAATTCACCCCTCCACTTT.

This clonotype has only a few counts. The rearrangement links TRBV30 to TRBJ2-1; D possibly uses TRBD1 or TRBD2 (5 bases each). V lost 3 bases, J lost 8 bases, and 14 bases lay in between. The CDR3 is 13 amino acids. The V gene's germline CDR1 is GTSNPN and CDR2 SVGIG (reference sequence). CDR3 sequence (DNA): TGTGCCTGGAGGGGGGATCGGGGCGATGAGCAGTTCTTC. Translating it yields CAWRGDRGDEQFF. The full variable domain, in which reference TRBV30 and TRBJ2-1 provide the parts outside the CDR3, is SQTIHQWPATLVQPVGSPLSLECTVEGTSNPNLYWYRQAAGRGLQLLFYSVGIGQISSEVPQNLSASRPQDRQFILSSKKLLLSDSGFYLCAWRGDRGDEQFFGPGTRLTVL.

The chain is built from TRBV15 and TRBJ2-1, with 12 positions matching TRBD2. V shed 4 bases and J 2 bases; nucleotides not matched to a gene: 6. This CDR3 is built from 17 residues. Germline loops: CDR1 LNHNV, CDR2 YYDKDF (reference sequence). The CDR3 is CATSTFWTSGTYNEQFF. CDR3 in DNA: TGTGCCACCAGCACTTTCTGGACTAGCGGGACCTACAATGAGCAGTTCTTC.

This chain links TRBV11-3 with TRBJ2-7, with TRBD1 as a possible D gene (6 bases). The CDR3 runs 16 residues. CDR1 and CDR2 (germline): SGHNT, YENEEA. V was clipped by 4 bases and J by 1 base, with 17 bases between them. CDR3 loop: CASSSPGDERSYEQYF. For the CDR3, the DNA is TGTGCCAGCAGCTCACCAGGGGATGAGAGGTCCTACGAGCAGTACTTC.